Below are 12 T cell receptor beta chains sequenced from a single sample in a study of cytomegalovirus exposure and HLA in healthy donors. Primers included in the PCR were 60 Vbeta and 13 Jbeta primers. The assay was immunoSEQ multiplex PCR, and TCRdb's table has in-frame clones only and misses some. The repertoire holds under 150,000 clones, with around 76% as singletons. Material: PBMCs. All receptors derive from a man younger than 35 in good health and CMV-seronegative.

J is TRBJ2-7 and V is TRBV27; 8 nucleotides align to TRBD1. V trimming: 5 bases; J trimming: 4 bases; junction bases outside the gene matches: 7. Germline CDR1 reads MNHEY; CDR2 reads SMNVEV (reference sequence). There are 14 residues in the CDR3. CDR3 loop: CASSPWTGRYEQYF. CDR3 DNA sequence: TGTGCCAGCAGTCCATGGACAGGGCGATACGAGCAGTACTTC.

The chain combines TRBV6-4 with TRBJ1-6; 9 nucleotides agree with TRBD1. With 2 bases clipped from V and 7 bases from J, the junction kept 0 bases outside the gene matches. This CDR3 is 14 amino acids long. Germline V lookup: CDR1 MRHNA, CDR2 SNTAGT. The CDR3, as DNA: TGTGCCAGCAGTGACGGACAGGGGAATTCACCCCTCCACTTT. It codes for CASSDGQGNSPLHF.

This clone was observed a single time. This chain links TRBV19 with TRBJ2-2; D possibly corresponds to TRBD1 (6 bases). The CDR3 has 13 amino acids. Germline CDR1 reads LNHDA; CDR2 reads SQIVND (reference sequence). Between the trimmed V and J ends, which lost 9 bases and 6 bases, there was a span of 14 bases. CDR3 coding DNA: TGTGCCAGCCAGGGGTCGACCGCCGGGGAGCTGTTTTTT. Amino acid sequence: CASQGSTAGELFF.

This clone was seen a single time. The chain has TRBV29-1 and TRBJ1-1; D uncertain. Germline V gene lookup returns CDR1 SQVTM and CDR2 ANQGSEA. This CDR3 spans 14 amino acids. V lost 7 bases to trimming and J lost 0 bases, with 15 bases between them. DNA of the CDR3: TGCAGCGCCAGCATTCGGGGTCTGAACACTGAAGCTTTCTTT. As protein: CSASIRGLNTEAFF.

The chain uses TRBV6-1 and TRBJ1-3; 8 positions match TRBD1. This CDR3 comprises 13 residues. Trimming took 8 bases from V and 2 from J; bases not matched to a gene: 2. Looked up from germline, CDR1 is MNHNS and CDR2 is SASEGT. CDR3 in DNA: TGTGCCAGCCGGGACAGGACTGGAAACACCATATATTTT. This codes for CASRDRTGNTIYF.

The rearrangement joins TRBV29-1 to TRBJ1-2; 9 bases match TRBD1. CDR1 is SQVTM and CDR2 is ANQGSEA in the germline V gene. The CDR3 is made up of 14 amino acids. The V segment lost 3 bases and the J segment 8 bases; nucleotides outside the gene matches: 10. CDR3 loop: CSVDYRDRVDGYTF. The DNA for the CDR3 is TGCAGCGTTGACTACCGGGACAGGGTGGACGGCTACACCTTC.

V is TRBV28 and J is TRBJ2-3; 10 bases map to TRBD2. Germline CDR1 reads MDHEN; CDR2 reads SYDVKM. The CDR3 is made up of 14 amino acids. V shed 6 bases, J shed 2 bases, and the junction held 2 bases outside the gene matches. The CDR3 coding sequence is TGTGCCAGCAGAGCGGGAGGGAACACAGATACGCAGTATTTT. Protein: CASRAGGNTDTQYF.

This chain links TRBV7-9 with TRBJ1-5, with 9 nucleotides matching TRBD1. Looked up from germline, CDR1 is SEHNR and CDR2 is FQNEAQ (reference sequence). The CDR3 runs to 17 residues. J lost 1 base, V lost 3 bases, and 7 bases had no gene match. CDR3 region: CASSFGTGRGSNQPQHF. In DNA, the CDR3 is TGTGCCAGCAGCTTCGGGACAGGGCGGGGAAGCAATCAGCCCCAGCATTTT. The whole variable domain, remainder taken from reference TRBV7-9 and TRBJ1-5, is DTGVSQNPRHKITKRGQNVTFRCDPISEHNRLYWYRQTLGQGPEFLTYFQNEAQLEKSRLLSDRFSAERPKGSFSTLEIQRTEQGDSAMYLCASSFGTGRGSNQPQHFGDGTRLSIL.

The chain recombines TRBV27 with TRBJ2-7, with TRBD1 as a possible D gene (6 bases). The CDR3 consists of 22 residues. Germline V lookup: CDR1 MNHEY, CDR2 SMNVEV (reference sequence). V was pared by 4 bases and J by 4 bases, with 38 bases between. The CDR3 coding sequence is TGTGCCAGCAGTTCCCCCCCTCGACAGGTCCACTACGATTTGCCGAAACCTTACGAGCAGTACTTC. It specifies CASSSPPRQVHYDLPKPYEQYF.

V is TRBV11-2 and J is TRBJ1-1; weak D call: TRBD1 (6 bases). The V end was cut by 3 bases, the J end by 7 bases, with 15 bases between. CDR3 size: 14 residues. Germline CDR1 reads SGHAT; CDR2 reads FQNNGV. CDR3 DNA sequence: TGTGCCAGCAGCTTGAGTATATCCAGGGGTGAAGCTTTCTTT. This encodes CASSLSISRGEAFF.

V and J are TRBV2 and TRBJ2-1, with no clear D. Germline CDR1 SNHLY, CDR2 FYNNEI. The germline V and J ends were trimmed by 7 bases and 3 bases, with 10 bases remaining between them. This CDR3 spans 13 amino acids. CDR3 amino acids: CASISRSYNEQFF. In DNA, the CDR3 is TGTGCCAGCATCTCGCGTAGCTACAATGAGCAGTTCTTC.

The rearrangement joins TRBV6-1 to TRBJ2-1; 9 bases line up with TRBD2. Trimming took 1 base from V and 6 from J; bases not matched to a gene: 4. Germline lookup yields CDR1 MNHNS and CDR2 SASEGT. The CDR3 length is 15 residues. The CDR3 DNA reads TGTGCCAGCAGTGAAGTGGGACTAGCCAGCAATGAGCAGTTCTTC. This sequence encodes CASSEVGLASNEQFF.